This T cell receptor beta chain was identified during a study of shared clonotypes between healthy human individuals. The CDR3 sequence is 15 residues long. CDR1 is MNHEY, CDR2 SVGAGI, per germline. V dropped 4 bases and J dropped 6; count of bases not matched to a gene: 11. Sorted subsets were amplified in replicate PCRs using approximately 0.2 ug DNA, about 30,000 T cell genomes. The protocol was immunoSEQ multiplex PCR, while the TCRdb copy is restricted to in-frame clones and leaves out a portion. The data contain about 680,000 clones, roughly 73% of them singletons. Findings and limits, study-wide: Shared clonotypes across all four donors exceeded non-shared ones in generation probability.

In regard to this clone: Antigen unknown.

The chain joins TRBV6-5 to TRBJ2-7, with TRBD2 matching over 8 bases. Material: memory CD4+ T cells sorted from blood. Subset: CD45RA-negative fraction. The sequence derives from a woman aged 25-40 years in good health. CDR3 loop: CASSSAGGASGEQYF. CDR3 bases: TGTGCCAGCAGTTCCGCGGGGGGCGCTTCTGGCGAGCAGTACTTC.